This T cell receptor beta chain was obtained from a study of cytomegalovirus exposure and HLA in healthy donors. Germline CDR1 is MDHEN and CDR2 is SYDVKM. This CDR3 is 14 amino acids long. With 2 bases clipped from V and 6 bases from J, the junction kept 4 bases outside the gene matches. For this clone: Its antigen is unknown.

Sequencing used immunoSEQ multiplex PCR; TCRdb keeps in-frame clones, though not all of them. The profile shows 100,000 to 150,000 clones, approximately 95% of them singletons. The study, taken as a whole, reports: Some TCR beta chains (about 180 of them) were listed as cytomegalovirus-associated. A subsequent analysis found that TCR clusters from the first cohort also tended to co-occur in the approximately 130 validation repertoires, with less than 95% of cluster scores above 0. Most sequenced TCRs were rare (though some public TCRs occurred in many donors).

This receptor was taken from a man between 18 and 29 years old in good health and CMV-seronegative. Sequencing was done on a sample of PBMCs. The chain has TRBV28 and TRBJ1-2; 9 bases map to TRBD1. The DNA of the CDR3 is TGTGCCAGCAGTTTAATACAGGGGGCGGATGGCTACACCTTC. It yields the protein CASSLIQGADGYTF.